This TCR beta chain was recovered during a study of T-cell reconstitution after alpha-beta-depleted transplantation in children. General observations from the study: By about two months after transplant, alpha-beta T cells reportedly arose from several hundred graft clones that had expanded. Some patients' high day-60 TCRbeta diversity was traced to surviving recipient T cells and thymic progenitors. Counts and diversity of T cells one year after transplant came mostly from newly produced T cells.

Molecular barcoding with unique molecular identifiers was used for the TCRbeta library. Using its own MiXCR run on the PCR reads, TCRdb lists one record per CDR3 protein. The sample consists of thousands of distinct CDR3 sequences, about 10% of them appearing once. This clonotype was picked up many times. Its specificity is not known. Sequences were derived from PBMCs, mostly from graft donor cells, sampled 180 days after TCRalphabeta/CD19-depleted stem cell transplant. The origin of this receptor is a child younger than two who had a stem cell transplant for acute myeloid leukemia, so the T cells may come from the graft donor.

CDR3 in amino acids: CSVRGVGDYGYTF. The DNA of the CDR3 is TGCAGCGTTCGAGGTGTCGGGGACTATGGCTACACCTTC. The genes are TRBV29-1 and TRBJ1-2, with D unresolved. The length of the CDR3 is 13 residues. Germline assignment: CDR1 SQVTM and CDR2 ANQGSEA. Trimming stripped 5 bases from V and 3 bases from J, with 13 bases between.